These T cell receptor beta chains were read from a single sample in a study of control samples from healthy donors and cancer patients. Profiled with immunoSEQ multiplex PCR; TCRdb holds only in-frame clones, not every one. The sample contains more than 150,000 clones, approximately 90% of which appear only once. The source material was blood. The receptors were sampled from a woman aged 25 to 39 in good health. The CDR3 runs from the conserved cysteine through the conserved F or W. Fields, in order: clone size, V gene, D gene, J gene, CDR3 DNA, CDR3 protein. The D gene is left open where the match is weak. Expanded clones get a size class; other rows say once, few or many, or leave the size out.

>NA|TRBV28|NA|TRBJ2-3
TGTGCCAGCAGTTTATCTTCGACTGTCCTGGATACGCAGTATTTT
CASSLSSTVLDTQYF
>NA|TRBV7-9|NA|TRBJ2-7
TGTGCCAGCAGCTTAGTAGCCTATCACGAGCAGTACTTC
CASSLVAYHEQYF
>NA|TRBV24-1|TRBD1|TRBJ2-5
TGTGCCACCAGTGACACACAGGGGGCAGAGACCCAGTACTTC
CATSDTQGAETQYF
>NA|TRBV15|NA|TRBJ1-3
TGTGCCACCAGCAGAGAGCGAGGGTTTTCTGGAAACACCATATATTTT
CATSRERGFSGNTIYF
>NA|TRBV2|TRBD2|TRBJ2-7
TGTGCCAGCATAACCACTAGCGGGACGGGGGAGCAGTACTTC
CASITTSGTGEQYF
>NA|TRBV6-5|NA|TRBJ1-5
TGTGCCAGCAGCCGACAGGTGGGGGTCAATCAGCCCCAGCATTTT
CASSRQVGVNQPQHF
>NA|TRBV2|NA|TRBJ2-2
TGTGCCAGCAGTGGACTAGAGGGCACCGGGGAGCTGTTTTTT
CASSGLEGTGELFF
>NA|TRBV11-2|TRBD1|TRBJ2-6
TGTGCCAGCAGCTTATTAGGACAGGGCTCTGGGGCCAACGTCCTGACTTTC
CASSLLGQGSGANVLTF
>NA|TRBV21-1|NA|TRBJ1-5
TGTGCCAGCAGCAAAGTGGTAGAGCCTATGAGGCATTTT
CASSKVVEPMRHF
>once|TRBV6-6|NA|TRBJ1-5
TGTGCCAGCAGTTACTCGAGGCTAGGGCAGCCCCAGCATTTT
CASSYSRLGQPQHF
>NA|TRBV30|NA|TRBJ1-1
TGTGCCTGGAGTGTATTAGGCCCGCGGAGGGACACTGAAGCTTTCTTT
CAWSVLGPRRDTEAFF
>few|TRBV3-1/TRBV3-2|NA|TRBJ1-6
TGTGCCAGCAGCCAAGGTGGGGGAAACAGTTCACCCCTCCACTTT
CASSQGGGNSSPLHF
>NA|TRBV5-4|TRBD2|TRBJ2-3
TGTGCCAGCAGCTTGGCGGGAGGGCCAGATACGCAGTATTTT
CASSLAGGPDTQYF
>once|TRBV7-8|NA|TRBJ1-1
TGTGCCAGCAGCCCGGGACGGATAGTTACTAACACTGAAGCTTTCTTT
CASSPGRIVTNTEAFF
>NA|TRBV10-3|NA|TRBJ1-2
TGTGCCATCAGTGAGTCGCAGGGATCGGGCTATGGCTACACCTTC
CAISESQGSGYGYTF
>NA|TRBV2|NA|TRBJ1-5
TGTGCCAGTAGAAAAGGAAGTAGGGCTAACGAACAGCCCCAGCATTTT
CASRKGSRANEQPQHF
>NA|TRBV7-2|NA|TRBJ2-1
TGTGCCAGCAGCTTATCCGGTCAGACCTACAATGAGCAGTTCTTC
CASSLSGQTYNEQFF
>NA|TRBV29-1|TRBD1|TRBJ1-2
TGCAGCGCCGAAGGGACAGACTATGGCTACACCTTC
CSAEGTDYGYTF
>NA|TRBV27|NA|TRBJ2-1
TGTGCCAGCAGTGAAGGCGGGCCTCAGCCCATCAATGAGCAGTTCTTC
CASSEGGPQPINEQFF
>NA|TRBV29-1|NA|TRBJ2-3
TGCAGCGCCGAAGGGCTAGCTGTAGATACGCAGTATTTT
CSAEGLAVDTQYF
>NA|TRBV24-1|TRBD1|TRBJ2-7
TGTGCCACCAGTGACCCGGGACAGGGGTCCTACGAGCAGTACTTC
CATSDPGQGSYEQYF
>NA|TRBV5-1|NA|TRBJ2-2
TGCGCCAGCAGCTTTGATCCTACGGCTGGTCACACCGGGGAGCTGTTTTTT
CASSFDPTAGHTGELFF
>NA|TRBV28|NA|TRBJ2-7
TGTGCCACCAGGGATTCCTACGAGCAGTACTTC
CATRDSYEQYF
>NA|TRBV6-5|NA|TRBJ1-5
TGTGCCAGCAGTTACCAGGGGAATCAGCCCCAGCATTTT
CASSYQGNQPQHF
>NA|TRBV28|NA|TRBJ2-1
TGTGCCAGCAGTTTGGGTCGGGGTCACTTCTCCTACAATGAGCAGTTCTTC
CASSLGRGHFSYNEQFF
>NA|TRBV5-4|NA|TRBJ1-2
TGTGCCAGCAGACGGAAGGACCGGGACTCTCTCGCCCACTACACCTTC
CASRRKDRDSLAHYTF
>NA|TRBV2|TRBD1|TRBJ2-7
TGTGCCAGCAGTGAAGGGACAGGGACCTTCCGCCCCTCCTACGAGCAGTACTTC
CASSEGTGTFRPSYEQYF
>NA|TRBV3-1/TRBV3-2|NA|TRBJ2-3
TGTGCCAGCAGCCAATGGCCCCCGGGAGTCATCACAGATACGCAGTATTTT
CASSQWPPGVITDTQYF
>NA|TRBV5-1|TRBD1|TRBJ1-1
TGCGCCAGCAGCCATCGACAGGGAGGAGACACTGAAGCTTTCTTT
CASSHRQGGDTEAFF
>NA|TRBV24-1|NA|TRBJ2-1
TGTGCCACCAGTGAGGACTACTCCTCCTACAATGAGCAGTTCTTC
CATSEDYSSYNEQFF
>NA|TRBV28|TRBD2|TRBJ2-2
TGTGCCAGCAGAAAACTCAAACTAGCGGAGAACACCGGGGAGCTGTTTTTT
CASRKLKLAENTGELFF
>NA|TRBV4-3|NA|TRBJ2-1
TGCGCCAGCAGCCGAGTACTAGCTCCCCCCTACAATGAGCAGTTCTTC
CASSRVLAPPYNEQFF
>NA|TRBV4-1|NA|TRBJ2-5
TGCGCCAGCAGCCAAGAAAGTCCAGGGGACCCCCGAGGAGAGACCCAGTACTTC
CASSQESPGDPRGETQYF
>NA|TRBV27|TRBD1|TRBJ1-5
TGTGCCAGCAGTTTATTACAGGGGCCGGATCAGCCCCAGCATTTT
CASSLLQGPDQPQHF
>NA|TRBV5-1|NA|TRBJ1-1
TGCGCCAGCAGCCCACCGGGACATAGGGACACTGAAGCTTTCTTT
CASSPPGHRDTEAFF
>NA|TRBV7-8|TRBD1|TRBJ2-5
TGTGCCAGCAGGAAACAGGGGCTTCAAGAGACCCAGTACTTC
CASRKQGLQETQYF
>NA|TRBV28|NA|TRBJ1-1
TGTGCCAGCAGTAGGGCGGGCAGTGACACTGAAGCTTTCTTT
CASSRAGSDTEAFF
>NA|TRBV5-1|NA|TRBJ2-6
TGCGCCAGCAAAGAGGGTTCTTTCTCTGGGGCCAACGTCCTGACTTTC
CASKEGSFSGANVLTF
>NA|TRBV5-5|TRBD1|TRBJ2-1
TGTGCCAGCAGCGGAAGGACAGGGGGGATGGGCAATGAGCAGTTCTTC
CASSGRTGGMGNEQFF
>NA|TRBV19|NA|TRBJ1-5
TGTGCCAGTACCCCGGGGCCCAATCAGCCCCAGCATTTT
CASTPGPNQPQHF
>NA|TRBV3-1/TRBV3-2|TRBD1|TRBJ1-4
TGTGCCAGCAGCCGAAAGGGGACAGTTAATGAAAAACTGTTTTTT
CASSRKGTVNEKLFF
>few|TRBV6-1|TRBD1|TRBJ2-7
TGTGCCAGCAGTGAAGGGACAGGGGGCTACGAGCAGTACTTC
CASSEGTGGYEQYF
>NA|TRBV20-1|NA|TRBJ1-4
TGCAGTGCTAGTCGGGCTCCAAATGAAAAACTGTTTTTT
CSASRAPNEKLFF
>NA|TRBV4-1|TRBD1|TRBJ2-7
TGCGCCAGCAGCCAGGGGACAGGGGAGGAATGCGAGCAGTACTTC
CASSQGTGEECEQYF
>NA|TRBV18|NA|TRBJ2-7
TGTGCCAGCTCACCACGGGAGGGGGACTACGAGCAGTACTTC
CASSPREGDYEQYF
>NA|TRBV5-3|NA|TRBJ2-3
TGTGCCAGAAGTTTACGAAGGCAGCAGTATTTT
CARSLRRQQYF
>NA|TRBV27|NA|TRBJ1-1
TGTGCCAACTCTACAGGCTACACTGAAGCTTTCTTT
CANSTGYTEAFF
>NA|TRBV5-4|TRBD2|TRBJ2-7
TGTGCCAGCAGCTTGGGACTAGCGGGAGGTTCCTACGAGCAGTACTTC
CASSLGLAGGSYEQYF
>NA|TRBV5-4|NA|TRBJ2-1
TGTGCCAGCAGCTTTAGTATTGAGCAGTTCTTC
CASSFSIEQFF
>once|TRBV5-1|TRBD1|TRBJ1-6
TGCGCCAGCAGCTTGTTGGCGACCGGGACAGATAATTCACCCCTCCACTTT
CASSLLATGTDNSPLHF
>NA|TRBV27|TRBD1|TRBJ2-7
TGTGCCAGCAGTGCCGGGACAGGAACCTACGAGCAGTACTTC
CASSAGTGTYEQYF
>NA|TRBV6-5|NA|TRBJ1-4
TGTGCCAGCAGGAGGGATCTAAGTGAAAAACTGTTTTTT
CASRRDLSEKLFF
>NA|TRBV4-2|NA|TRBJ2-5
TGTGCCAGCAGCCATCAAGTCGGGGAGACCCAGTACTTC
CASSHQVGETQYF
>NA|TRBV13|NA|TRBJ2-2
TGTGCCAGCAGCTCCCTGGGATTGAACACCGGGGAGCTGTTTTTT
CASSSLGLNTGELFF
>NA|TRBV7-9|NA|TRBJ2-7
TGTGCCAGCAGCTTGTGGGATATGGACGAGCAGTACTTC
CASSLWDMDEQYF